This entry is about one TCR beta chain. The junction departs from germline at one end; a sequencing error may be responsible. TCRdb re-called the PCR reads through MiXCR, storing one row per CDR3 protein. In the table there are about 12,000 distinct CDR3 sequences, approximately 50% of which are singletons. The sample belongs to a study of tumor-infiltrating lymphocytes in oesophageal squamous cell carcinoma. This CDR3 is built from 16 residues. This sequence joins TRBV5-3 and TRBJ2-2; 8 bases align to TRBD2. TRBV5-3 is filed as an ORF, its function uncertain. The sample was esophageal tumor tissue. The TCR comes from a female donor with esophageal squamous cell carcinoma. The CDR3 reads CASSFRTSGNTGELFF. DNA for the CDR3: TGTGCCAGCAGCTTCCGCACTAGCGGGAACACCGGGGAGCTGTTTTTT.